This T cell receptor (beta chain) was profiled in a study of cytomegalovirus exposure and HLA in healthy donors. The CDR3 loop spans 13 amino acids. The germline gives CDR1 SGHRS, CDR2 YFSETQ. V lost 2 bases and J lost 8, with 11 bases in between. The method was immunoSEQ multiplex PCR; TCRdb's version includes in-frame clones alone and lacks a portion of them. The sample lists some 170,000 clones, approximately 96% seen once, with 0.8% to 0.95% in the top ten. The chain has TRBV5-1 and TRBJ2-1; TRBD1 might be the D (5 bases). The sequence derives from a woman aged 18-35 years in good health and CMV-seronegative. The sequencing input was PBMCs. CDR3 region: CASSFAGSDEQFF. The CDR3 DNA reads as TGCGCCAGCAGCTTCGCAGGGTCTGATGAGCAGTTCTTC. Full variable domain (rest looked up from reference TRBV5-1 and TRBJ2-1): KAGVTQTPRYLIKTRGQQVTLSCSPISGHRSVSWYQQTPGQGLQFLFEYFSETQRNKGNFPGRFSGRQFSNSRSEMNVSTLELGDSALYLCASSFAGSDEQFFGPGTRLTVL.